The present entry profiles one T cell receptor beta chain with its context. Its antigen is undetermined. This CDR3 contains 13 residues. The germline gives CDR1 MNHNY, CDR2 SVGAGI (reference sequence). Trimming shortened V by 5 bases and J by 5 bases, and 12 bases separated the two germline ends. Template material for amplifying TCR beta CDR3 regions consisted of RNA transcripts. A first-round RT-PCR of the TCR CDR3 used the HTBI primer set. TCRdb itself ran the multiplex PCR reads through MiXCR, one entry per CDR3 protein. This table holds hundreds of thousands of distinct CDR3 sequences, 35% to 45% found once. This entry is derived from a study of T cells in Graves' hyperthyroidism and ophthalmopathy. The definition of stable Graves' hyperthyroidism was no ophthalmopathy progression within 18 months. Study-wide results and limits: In simple terms, a model built on 13 V-J features told ophthalmopathy apart from stable hyperthyroidism. The model anticipated ophthalmopathy a median approximately 6.5 months pre-onset. Expanded thyroid clonotypes (above 0.001) were mostly also found in blood.

This receptor was obtained from a man aged 18 to 29 with Graves' hyperthyroidism. Sequenced sample: blood. V gene TRBV6-6 combines with J gene TRBJ1-1; D ambiguous. The CDR3 loop is CASSESGWTEAFF. CDR3 sequence (DNA): TGTGCCAGCAGTGAATCGGGTTGGACTGAAGCTTTCTTT.